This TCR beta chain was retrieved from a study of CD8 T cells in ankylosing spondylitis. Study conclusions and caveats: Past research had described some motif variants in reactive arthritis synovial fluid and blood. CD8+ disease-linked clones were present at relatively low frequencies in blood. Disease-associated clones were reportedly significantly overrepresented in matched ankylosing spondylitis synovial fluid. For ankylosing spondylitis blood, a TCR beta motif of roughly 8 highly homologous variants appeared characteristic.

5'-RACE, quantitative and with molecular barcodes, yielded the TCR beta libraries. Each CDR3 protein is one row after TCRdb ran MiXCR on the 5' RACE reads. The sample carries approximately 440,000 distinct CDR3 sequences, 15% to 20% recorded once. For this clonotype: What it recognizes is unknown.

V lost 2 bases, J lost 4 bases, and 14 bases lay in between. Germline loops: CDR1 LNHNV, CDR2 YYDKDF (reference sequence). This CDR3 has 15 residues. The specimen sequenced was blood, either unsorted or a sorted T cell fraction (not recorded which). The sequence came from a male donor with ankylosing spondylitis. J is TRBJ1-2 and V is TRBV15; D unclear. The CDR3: CATSRSRTVSYGYTF. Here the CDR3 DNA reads TGTGCCACCAGCAGATCCAGGACCGTGAGCTATGGCTACACCTTC. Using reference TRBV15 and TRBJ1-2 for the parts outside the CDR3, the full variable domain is DAMVIQNPRYQVTQFGKPVTLSCSQTLNHNVMYWYQQKSSQAPKLLFHYYDKDFNNEADTPDNFQSRRPNTSFCFLDIRSPGLGDTAMYLCATSRSRTVSYGYTFGSGTRLTVV.